This entry describes one TCR beta chain. This sample was taken from a study of OX40 agonist ivuxolimab in advanced cancers. Study overall: Hepatocellular carcinoma, melanoma, renal cell or head and neck cancer affected the dose-escalation patients. Anti-PD-1, anti-PD-L1 or anti-CTLA-4 therapy given earlier was allowed, and approximately 43% had some.

On cycle 4 day 1 and cycle 7 day 1, as well as at baseline, blood was sampled. Assay used: immunoSEQ multiplex PCR; TCRdb lists only in-frame clones, some missing. Of roughly 60,000 clones detected, more than 75% appear once; the ten largest clones hold 4.7%. The clonotype originates from an adult with an advanced solid tumor such as melanoma, head and neck, liver or kidney cancer. The sample consisted of CD4+ or CD8+ T cells sorted from blood, taken in a trial of the OX40 agonist ivuxolimab.

As DNA, the CDR3 is TGTGCCAGCAGTCCCTTAGTTAGCACAGATACGCAGTATTTT. Translation gives CASSPLVSTDTQYF. This chain uses TRBV28 with TRBJ2-3; D remains unclear. Trimming took off 5 bases at V and 0 bases at J, with 9 bases between the two ends. The length of the CDR3 is 14 residues. Germline V gene data show CDR1 as MDHEN and CDR2 as SYDVKM.